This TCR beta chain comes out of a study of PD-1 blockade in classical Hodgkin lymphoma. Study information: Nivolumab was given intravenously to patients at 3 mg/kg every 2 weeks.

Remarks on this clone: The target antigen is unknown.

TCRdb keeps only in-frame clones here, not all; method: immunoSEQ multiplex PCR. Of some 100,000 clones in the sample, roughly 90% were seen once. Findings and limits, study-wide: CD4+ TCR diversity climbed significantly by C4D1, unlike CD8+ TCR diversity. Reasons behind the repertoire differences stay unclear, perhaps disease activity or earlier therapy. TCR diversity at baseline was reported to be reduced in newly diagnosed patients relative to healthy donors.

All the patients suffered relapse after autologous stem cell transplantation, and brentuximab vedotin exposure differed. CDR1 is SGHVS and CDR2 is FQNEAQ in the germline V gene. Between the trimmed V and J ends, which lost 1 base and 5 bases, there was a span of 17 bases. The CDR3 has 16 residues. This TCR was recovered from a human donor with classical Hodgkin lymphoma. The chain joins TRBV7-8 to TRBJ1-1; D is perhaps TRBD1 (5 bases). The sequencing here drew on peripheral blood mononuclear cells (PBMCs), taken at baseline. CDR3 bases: TGTGCCAGCAGCTTAGGGGAGGATAGGGGCTTTACTGAAGCTTTCTTT. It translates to CASSLGEDRGFTEAFF.